This is a list of T cell receptor beta chains from one sample in a study of blood T cell repertoires in COVID-19. Produced via immunoSEQ multiplex PCR; TCRdb's table is partial and in-frame only. The sample has around 80,000 clones; about 91% are singletons. Source material: peripheral blood. Receptors were obtained from an elderly woman with acute or convalescent COVID-19. CDR3s include the opening cysteine and the closing phenylalanine or tryptophan. The order of the fields is CDR3 protein, CDR3 DNA, V gene, D gene, J gene, CDR3 length, clone size. D genes are given only for firm matches. Clone size is stated in some rows and not others, as once, few, many or a class when expanded.

CASSVTGRNYEQYF,TGCGCCAGCAGCGTCACTGGGAGAAATTACGAGCAGTACTTC,TRBV5-1,-,TRBJ2-7,14,-
CASTPGGASQDTQYF,TGTGCCAGCACCCCCGGGGGGGCGAGTCAAGATACGCAGTATTTT,TRBV27,TRBD2,TRBJ2-3,15,-
CASSMTGTTATNEKLFF,TGTGCCAGCAGTATGACAGGAACCACTGCAACTAATGAAAAACTGTTTTTT,TRBV2,-,TRBJ1-4,17,once
CASSDAIYSNQPQHF,TGTGCCAGCAGTGACGCGATATATAGCAATCAGCCCCAGCATTTT,TRBV6-4,-,TRBJ1-5,15,-
CASSLAREGPLHF,TGTGCCAGCAGCTTAGCGAGGGAAGGACCCCTCCACTTT,TRBV7-2,-,TRBJ1-6,13,-
CASSLSRNGYTF,TGTGCCAGCAGCTTAAGCAGGAATGGCTACACCTTC,TRBV7-8,-,TRBJ1-2,12,-
CASSQAVAGAYEQYF,TGTGCCAGCAGCCAGGCAGTAGCGGGAGCCTACGAGCAGTACTTC,TRBV7-8,TRBD2,TRBJ2-7,15,once
CASSLSRSGGDSNQPQHF,TGTGCCAGCAGCTTATCAAGATCCGGCGGTGATAGCAATCAGCCCCAGCATTTT,TRBV7-8,-,TRBJ1-5,18,-
CAISRRTGEFNYGYTF,TGTGCCATCAGCCGAAGAACAGGGGAATTTAACTATGGCTACACCTTC,TRBV10-3,TRBD1,TRBJ1-2,16,-
CASSLPGGNEQFF,TGTGCTAGCAGCTTACCGGGAGGCAATGAGCAGTTCTTC,TRBV7-7,TRBD2,TRBJ2-1,13,-
CASSSDRGETQYF,TGTGCCAGCTCATCGGACAGGGGAGAGACCCAGTACTTC,TRBV18,TRBD1,TRBJ2-5,13,-
CASSPDTEYGYTF,TGTGCCAGCTCACCGGATACAGAGTATGGCTACACCTTC,TRBV18,-,TRBJ1-2,13,-
CASGLVLTSSYNEQFF,TGTGCTAGTGGTTTGGTCCTTACGAGCTCCTACAATGAGCAGTTCTTC,TRBV12-5,-,TRBJ2-1,16,-